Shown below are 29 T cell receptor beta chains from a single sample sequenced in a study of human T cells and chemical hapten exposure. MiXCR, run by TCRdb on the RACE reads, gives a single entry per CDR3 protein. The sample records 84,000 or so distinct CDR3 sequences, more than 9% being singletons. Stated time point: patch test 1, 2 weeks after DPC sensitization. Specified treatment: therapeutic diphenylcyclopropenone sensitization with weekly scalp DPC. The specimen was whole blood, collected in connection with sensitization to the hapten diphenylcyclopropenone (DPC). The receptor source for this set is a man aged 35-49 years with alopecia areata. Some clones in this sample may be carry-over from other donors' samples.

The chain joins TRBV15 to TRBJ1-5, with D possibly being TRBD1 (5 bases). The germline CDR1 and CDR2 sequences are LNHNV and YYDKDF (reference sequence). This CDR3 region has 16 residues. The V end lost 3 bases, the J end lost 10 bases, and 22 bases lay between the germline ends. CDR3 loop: CATSRDTLGAGFPQHF. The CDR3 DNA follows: TGTGCCACCAGCAGGGATACACTCGGGGCTGGTTTTCCCCAGCATTTT.

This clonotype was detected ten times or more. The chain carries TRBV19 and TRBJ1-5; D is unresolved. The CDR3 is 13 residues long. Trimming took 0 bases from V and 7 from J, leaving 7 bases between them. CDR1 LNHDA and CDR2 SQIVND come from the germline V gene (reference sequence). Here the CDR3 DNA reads TGTGCCAGTAGTATAGAGCGGCGGCAGCCCCAGCATTTT. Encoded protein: CASSIERRQPQHF.

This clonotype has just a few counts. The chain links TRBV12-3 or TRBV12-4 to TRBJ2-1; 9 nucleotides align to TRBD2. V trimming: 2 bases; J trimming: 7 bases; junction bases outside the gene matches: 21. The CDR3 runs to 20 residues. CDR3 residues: CASSLLAGALGYSTWNEQFF. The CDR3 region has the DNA TGTGCCAGCAGTTTATTAGCGGGAGCTCTCGGGTATAGCACGTGGAATGAGCAGTTCTTC.

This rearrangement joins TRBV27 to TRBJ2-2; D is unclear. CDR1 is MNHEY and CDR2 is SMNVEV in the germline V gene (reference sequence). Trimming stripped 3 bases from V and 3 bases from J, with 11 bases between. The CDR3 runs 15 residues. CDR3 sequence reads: CASSFLPIYTGELFF. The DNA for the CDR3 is TGTGCCAGCAGTTTCCTACCCATTTACACCGGGGAGCTGTTTTTT.

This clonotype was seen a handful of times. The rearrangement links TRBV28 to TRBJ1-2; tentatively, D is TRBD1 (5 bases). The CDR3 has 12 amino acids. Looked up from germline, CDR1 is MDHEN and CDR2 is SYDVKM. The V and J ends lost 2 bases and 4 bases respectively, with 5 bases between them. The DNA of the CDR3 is TGTGCCAGCAGTTTAACAGGCTATGGCTACACCTTC. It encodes CASSLTGYGYTF.

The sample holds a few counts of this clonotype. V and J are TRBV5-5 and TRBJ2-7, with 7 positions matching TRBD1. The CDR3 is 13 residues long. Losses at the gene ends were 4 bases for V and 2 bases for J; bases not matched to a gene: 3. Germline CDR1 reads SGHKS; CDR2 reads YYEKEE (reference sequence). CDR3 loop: CASSVGTAYEQYF. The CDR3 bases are TGTGCCAGCAGCGTCGGGACAGCCTACGAGCAGTACTTC.

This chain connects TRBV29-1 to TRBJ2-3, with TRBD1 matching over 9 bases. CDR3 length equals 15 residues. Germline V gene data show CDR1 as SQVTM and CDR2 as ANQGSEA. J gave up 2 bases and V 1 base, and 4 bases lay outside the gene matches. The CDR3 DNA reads TGCAGCGTTGAAGGGACAGGGGACGTCACAGATACGCAGTATTTT. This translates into CSVEGTGDVTDTQYF.

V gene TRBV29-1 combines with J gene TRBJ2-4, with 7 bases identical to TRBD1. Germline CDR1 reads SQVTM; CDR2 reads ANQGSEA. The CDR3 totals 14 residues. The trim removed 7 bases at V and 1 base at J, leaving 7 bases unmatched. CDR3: CSATGAEAKNIQYF. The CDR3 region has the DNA TGCAGCGCTACAGGGGCAGAGGCCAAAAACATTCAGTACTTC.

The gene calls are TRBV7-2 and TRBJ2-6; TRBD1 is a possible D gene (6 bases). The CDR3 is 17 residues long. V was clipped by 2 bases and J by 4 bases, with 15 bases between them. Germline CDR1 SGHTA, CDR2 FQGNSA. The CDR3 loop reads CASSLRAGAAGANVLTF. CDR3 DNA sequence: TGTGCCAGCAGCTTAAGGGCAGGGGCGGCAGGGGCCAACGTCCTGACTTTC.

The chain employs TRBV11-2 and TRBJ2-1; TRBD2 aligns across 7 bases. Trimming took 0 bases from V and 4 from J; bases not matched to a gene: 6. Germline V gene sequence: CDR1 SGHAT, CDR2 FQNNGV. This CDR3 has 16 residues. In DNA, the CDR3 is TGTGCCAGCAGCTTAGAAACTCCTAGCGGATACAATGAGCAGTTCTTC. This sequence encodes CASSLETPSGYNEQFF.

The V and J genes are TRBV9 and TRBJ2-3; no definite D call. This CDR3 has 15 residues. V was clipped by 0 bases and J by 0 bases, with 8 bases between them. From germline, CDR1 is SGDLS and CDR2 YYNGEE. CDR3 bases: TGTGCCAGCAGCGTAGGACTGACTAGCACAGATACGCAGTATTTT. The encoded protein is CASSVGLTSTDTQYF.

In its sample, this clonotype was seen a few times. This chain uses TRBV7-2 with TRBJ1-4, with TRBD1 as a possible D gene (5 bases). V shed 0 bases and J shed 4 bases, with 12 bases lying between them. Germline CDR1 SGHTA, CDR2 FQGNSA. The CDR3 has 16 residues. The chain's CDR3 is CASSLAQQGSNEKLFF. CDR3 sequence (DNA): TGTGCCAGCAGCTTAGCGCAGCAGGGAAGTAATGAAAAACTGTTTTTT.

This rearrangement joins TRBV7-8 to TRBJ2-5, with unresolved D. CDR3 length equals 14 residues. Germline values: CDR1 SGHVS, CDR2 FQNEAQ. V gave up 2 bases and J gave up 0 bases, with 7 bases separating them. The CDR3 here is CASSLFSYQETQYF. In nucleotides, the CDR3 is TGTGCCAGCAGCTTATTTTCGTACCAAGAGACCCAGTACTTC.

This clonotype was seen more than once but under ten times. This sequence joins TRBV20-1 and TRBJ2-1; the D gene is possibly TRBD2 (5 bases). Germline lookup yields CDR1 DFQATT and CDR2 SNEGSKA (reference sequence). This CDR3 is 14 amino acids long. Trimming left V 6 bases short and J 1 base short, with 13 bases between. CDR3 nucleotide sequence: TGCAGTGCAATAGAGACTACGTCCTACAATGAGCAGTTCTTC. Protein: CSAIETTSYNEQFF.

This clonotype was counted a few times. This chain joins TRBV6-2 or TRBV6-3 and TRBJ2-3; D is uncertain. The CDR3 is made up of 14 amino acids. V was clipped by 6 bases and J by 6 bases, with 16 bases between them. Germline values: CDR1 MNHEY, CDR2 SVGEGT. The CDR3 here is CASRDASALDTQYF. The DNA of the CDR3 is TGTGCCAGCAGGGACGCCTCGGCCCTTGATACGCAGTATTTT.

CDR3 sequence reads: CASSFGITEAFF. CDR3 nucleotide sequence: TGTGCCAGCAGCTTCGGGATCACTGAAGCTTTCTTT. The V and J genes are TRBV7-9 and TRBJ1-1; D gene unclear. V was shortened by 3 bases and J by 4 bases, with 6 bases between the two germline ends. The CDR3 runs 12 residues. Germline assignment: CDR1 SEHNR and CDR2 FQNEAQ (reference sequence).

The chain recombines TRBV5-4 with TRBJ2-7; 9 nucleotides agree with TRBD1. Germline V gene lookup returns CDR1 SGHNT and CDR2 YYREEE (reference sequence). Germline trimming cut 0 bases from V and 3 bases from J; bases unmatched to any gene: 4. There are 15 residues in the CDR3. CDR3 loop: CASSLGGQGYYEQYF. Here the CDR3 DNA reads TGTGCCAGCAGCTTGGGCGGACAGGGGTACTACGAGCAGTACTTC.

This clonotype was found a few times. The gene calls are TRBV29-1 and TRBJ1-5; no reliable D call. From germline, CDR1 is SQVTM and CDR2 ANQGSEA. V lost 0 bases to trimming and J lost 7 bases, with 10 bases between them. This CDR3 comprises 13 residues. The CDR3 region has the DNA TGCAGCGTTGAAGAGGGGTTGGGGCAGCCCCAGCATTTT. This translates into CSVEEGLGQPQHF. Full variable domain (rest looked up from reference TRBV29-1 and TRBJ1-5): SAVISQKPSRDICQRGTSLTIQCQVDSQVTMMFWYRQQPGQSLTLIATANQGSEATYESGFVIDKFPISRPNLTFSTLTVSNMSPEDSSIYLCSVEEGLGQPQHFGDGTRLSIL.

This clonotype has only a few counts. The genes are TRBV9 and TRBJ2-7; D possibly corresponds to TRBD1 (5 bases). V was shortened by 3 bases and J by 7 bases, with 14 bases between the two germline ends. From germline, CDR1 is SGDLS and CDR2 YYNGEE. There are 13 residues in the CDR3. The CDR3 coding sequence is TGTGCCAGCAGCGCCGGACAAAGGTTGGAGCAGTACTTC. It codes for CASSAGQRLEQYF.

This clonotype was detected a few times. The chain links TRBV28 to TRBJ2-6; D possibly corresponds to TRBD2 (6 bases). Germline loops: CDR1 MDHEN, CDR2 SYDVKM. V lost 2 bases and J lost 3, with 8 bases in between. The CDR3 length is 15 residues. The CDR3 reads CASSLRDFGANVLTF. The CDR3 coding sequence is TGTGCCAGCAGTTTACGGGACTTTGGGGCCAACGTCCTGACTTTC.

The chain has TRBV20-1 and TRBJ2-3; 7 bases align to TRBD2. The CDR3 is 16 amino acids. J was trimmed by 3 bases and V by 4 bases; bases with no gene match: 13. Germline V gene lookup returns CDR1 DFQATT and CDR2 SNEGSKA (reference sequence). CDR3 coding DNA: TGCAGTGCTACCACCCTCCCGGGGGGAGGGACAGATACGCAGTATTTT. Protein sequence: CSATTLPGGGTDTQYF.

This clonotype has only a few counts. The CDR3, as DNA: TGCAGCGTTGAAAGTCGCCAGGGGGAAAAGGGAGAGACCCAGTACTTC. It yields the protein CSVESRQGEKGETQYF. The chain couples TRBV29-1 to TRBJ2-5; 7 bases line up with TRBD1. Losses at the gene ends were 2 bases for V and 4 bases for J; bases not matched to a gene: 13. Germline values: CDR1 SQVTM, CDR2 ANQGSEA. The CDR3 extends over 16 amino acids.

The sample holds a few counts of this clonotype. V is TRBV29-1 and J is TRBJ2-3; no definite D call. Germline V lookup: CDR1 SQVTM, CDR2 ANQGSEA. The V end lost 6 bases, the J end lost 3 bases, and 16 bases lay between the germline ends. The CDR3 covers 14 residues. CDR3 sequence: CSVTDPRRTDTQYF. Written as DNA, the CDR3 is TGCAGCGTAACGGACCCCCGGAGAACAGATACGCAGTATTTT.

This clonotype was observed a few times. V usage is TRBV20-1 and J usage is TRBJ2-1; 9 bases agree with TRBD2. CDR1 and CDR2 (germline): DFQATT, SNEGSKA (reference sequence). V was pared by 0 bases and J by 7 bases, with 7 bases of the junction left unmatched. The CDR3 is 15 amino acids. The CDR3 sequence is CSARDRLAGMNEQFF. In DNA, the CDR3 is TGCAGTGCTAGAGATCGCCTAGCGGGAATGAATGAGCAGTTCTTC.

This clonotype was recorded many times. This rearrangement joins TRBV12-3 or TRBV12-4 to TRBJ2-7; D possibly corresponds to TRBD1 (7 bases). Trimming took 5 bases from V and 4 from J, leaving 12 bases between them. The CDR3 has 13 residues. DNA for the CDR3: TGTGCCAGCAGTCGACAGGGAGGTTACGAGCAGTACTTC. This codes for CASSRQGGYEQYF.

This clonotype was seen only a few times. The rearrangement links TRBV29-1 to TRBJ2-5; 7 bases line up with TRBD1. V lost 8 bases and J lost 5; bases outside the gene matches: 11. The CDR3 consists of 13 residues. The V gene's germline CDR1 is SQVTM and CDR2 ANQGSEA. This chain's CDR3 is CSLVGGKQETQYF. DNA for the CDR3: TGCAGCCTGGTAGGGGGCAAACAGGAGACCCAGTACTTC.

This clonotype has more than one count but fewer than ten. The CDR3 DNA is TGTGCCAGCAGCAAGGGGACCGCAGGGGAAATGAGCTACGAGCAGTACGTC. It specifies CASSKGTAGEMSYEQYV. V is TRBV21-1 and J is TRBJ2-7; TRBD1 is the table's D call, not checked against the DNA. TRBV21-1 is a recognized pseudogene. The CDR3 spans 17 residues.

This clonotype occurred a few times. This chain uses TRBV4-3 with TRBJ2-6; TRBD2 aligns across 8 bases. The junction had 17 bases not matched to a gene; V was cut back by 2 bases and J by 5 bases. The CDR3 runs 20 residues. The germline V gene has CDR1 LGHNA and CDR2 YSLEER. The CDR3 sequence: CASSQSRLMAGGGRANVLTF. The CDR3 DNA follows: TGCGCCAGCAGCCAATCCCGCTTAATGGCGGGAGGTGGGAGGGCCAACGTCCTGACTTTC.

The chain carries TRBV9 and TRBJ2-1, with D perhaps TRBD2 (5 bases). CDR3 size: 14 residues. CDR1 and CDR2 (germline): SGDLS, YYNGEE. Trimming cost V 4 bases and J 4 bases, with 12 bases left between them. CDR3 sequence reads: CASSSGIRYNEQFF. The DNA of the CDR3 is TGTGCCAGCAGCAGCGGTATCAGGTACAATGAGCAGTTCTTC.